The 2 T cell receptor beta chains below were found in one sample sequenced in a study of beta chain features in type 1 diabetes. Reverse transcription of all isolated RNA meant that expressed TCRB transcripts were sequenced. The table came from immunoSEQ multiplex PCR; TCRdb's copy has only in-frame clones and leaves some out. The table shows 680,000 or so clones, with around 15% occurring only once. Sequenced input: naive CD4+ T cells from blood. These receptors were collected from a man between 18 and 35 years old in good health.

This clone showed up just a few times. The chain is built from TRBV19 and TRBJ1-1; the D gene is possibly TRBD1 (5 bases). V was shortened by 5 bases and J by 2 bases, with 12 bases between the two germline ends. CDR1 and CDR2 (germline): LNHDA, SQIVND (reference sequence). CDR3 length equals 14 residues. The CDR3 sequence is CASSAGPGNTEAFF. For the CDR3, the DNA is TGTGCCAGTAGTGCGGGACCTGGCAACACTGAAGCTTTCTTT.

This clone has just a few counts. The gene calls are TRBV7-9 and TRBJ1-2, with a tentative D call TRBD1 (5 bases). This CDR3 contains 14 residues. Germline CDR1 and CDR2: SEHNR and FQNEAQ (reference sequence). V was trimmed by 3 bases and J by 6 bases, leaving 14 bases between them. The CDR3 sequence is CASSLRRDGDGYTF. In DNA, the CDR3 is TGTGCCAGCAGCTTGCGTCGGGACGGAGATGGCTACACCTTC.